The entry below describes one T cell receptor (beta chain). The length of the CDR3 is 18 residues. The germline V and J ends were trimmed by 2 bases and 2 bases, with 19 bases remaining between them. Germline CDR1 reads KGHSH; CDR2 reads LQKENI. TCRdb keeps only in-frame clones here, not all; method: immunoSEQ multiplex PCR. This table has about 82,000 clones, roughly 90% appearing once. These data come from a study of technical replicates of blood from several donors. The chain recombines TRBV18 with TRBJ2-1; D remains ambiguous. Sequencing input: T cells isolated from PBMCs. The sequence was collected from a human donor in good health. The CDR3 reads CASSPDGPLDEAYNEQFF. CDR3 coding DNA: TGTGCCAGCTCACCAGACGGCCCCCTAGACGAAGCCTACAATGAGCAGTTCTTC.